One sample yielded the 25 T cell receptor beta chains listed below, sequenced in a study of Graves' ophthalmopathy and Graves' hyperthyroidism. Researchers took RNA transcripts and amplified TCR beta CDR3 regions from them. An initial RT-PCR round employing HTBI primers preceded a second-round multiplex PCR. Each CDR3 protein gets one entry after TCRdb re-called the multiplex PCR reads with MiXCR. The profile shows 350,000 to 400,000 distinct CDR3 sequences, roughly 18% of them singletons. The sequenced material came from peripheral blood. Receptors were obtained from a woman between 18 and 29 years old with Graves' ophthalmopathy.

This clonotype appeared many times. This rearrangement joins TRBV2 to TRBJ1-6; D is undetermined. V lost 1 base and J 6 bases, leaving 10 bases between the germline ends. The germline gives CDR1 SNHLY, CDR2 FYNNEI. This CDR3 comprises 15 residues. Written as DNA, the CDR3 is TGTGCCAGCAGTGAAGGACGGACCGTTAATTCACCCCTCCACTTT. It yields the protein CASSEGRTVNSPLHF.

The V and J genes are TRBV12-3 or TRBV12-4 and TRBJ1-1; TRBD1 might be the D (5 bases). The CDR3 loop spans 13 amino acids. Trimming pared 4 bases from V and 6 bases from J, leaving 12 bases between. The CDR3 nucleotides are TGTGCCAGCAGTTCCCCAGGGATCTCTGAAGCTTTCTTT. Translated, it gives CASSSPGISEAFF.

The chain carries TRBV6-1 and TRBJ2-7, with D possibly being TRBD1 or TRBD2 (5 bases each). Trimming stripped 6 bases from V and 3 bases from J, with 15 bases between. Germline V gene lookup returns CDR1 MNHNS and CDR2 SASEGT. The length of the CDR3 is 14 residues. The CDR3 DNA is TGTGCCAGCAGCAGCTCCGGGACCCACTACGAGCAGTACTTC. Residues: CASSSSGTHYEQYF.

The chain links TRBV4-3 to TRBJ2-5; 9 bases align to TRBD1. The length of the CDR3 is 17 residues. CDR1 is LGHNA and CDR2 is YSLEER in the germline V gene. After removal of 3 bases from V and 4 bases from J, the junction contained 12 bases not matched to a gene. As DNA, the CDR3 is TGCGCCAGCAGCCAGTACCCAACCGGGACAGGGACAGAGACCCAGTACTTC. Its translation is CASSQYPTGTGTETQYF.

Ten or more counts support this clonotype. The CDR3 nucleotides read TGTGCGGGCCGGGCCGTCGACCGCTATGGCTACACCTTC. Its protein is CAGRAVDRYGYTF. The chain has TRBV6-2 or TRBV6-3 and TRBJ1-2; D is undetermined. CDR1 is MNHEY and CDR2 is SVGEGT in the germline V gene. The CDR3 runs 13 residues.

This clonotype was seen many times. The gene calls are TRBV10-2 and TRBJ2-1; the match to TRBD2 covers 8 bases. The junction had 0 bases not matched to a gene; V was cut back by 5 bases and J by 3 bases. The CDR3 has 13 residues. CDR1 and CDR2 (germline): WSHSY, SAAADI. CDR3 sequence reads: CASSSGSYNEQFF. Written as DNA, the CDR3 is TGCGCCAGCAGTAGCGGGAGCTACAATGAGCAGTTCTTC.

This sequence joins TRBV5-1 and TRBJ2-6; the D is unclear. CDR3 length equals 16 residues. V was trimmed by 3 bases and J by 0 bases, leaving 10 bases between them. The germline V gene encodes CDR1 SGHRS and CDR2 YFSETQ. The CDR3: CASSSGPVSGANVLTF. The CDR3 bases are TGCGCCAGCAGCTCAGGACCGGTCTCTGGGGCCAACGTCCTGACTTTC.

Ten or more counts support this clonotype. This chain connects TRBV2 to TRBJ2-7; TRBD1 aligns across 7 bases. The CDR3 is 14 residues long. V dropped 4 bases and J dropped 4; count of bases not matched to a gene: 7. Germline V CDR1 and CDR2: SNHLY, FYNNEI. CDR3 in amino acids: CASSGAQGQYEQYF. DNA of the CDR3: TGTGCCAGCAGTGGGGCTCAGGGACAGTACGAGCAGTACTTC.

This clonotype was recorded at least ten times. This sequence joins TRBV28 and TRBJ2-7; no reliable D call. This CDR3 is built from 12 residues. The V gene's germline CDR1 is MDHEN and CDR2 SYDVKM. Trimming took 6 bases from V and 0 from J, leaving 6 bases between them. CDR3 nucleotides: TGTGCCAGCAGGAGGAGCTCCTACGAGCAGTACTTC. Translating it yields CASRRSSYEQYF. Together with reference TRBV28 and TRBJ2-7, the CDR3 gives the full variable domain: DVKVTQSSRYLVKRTGEKVFLECVQDMDHENMFWYRQDPGLGLRLIYFSYDVKMKEKGDIPEGYSVSREKKERFSLILESASTNQTSMYLCASRRSSYEQYFGPGTRLTVT.

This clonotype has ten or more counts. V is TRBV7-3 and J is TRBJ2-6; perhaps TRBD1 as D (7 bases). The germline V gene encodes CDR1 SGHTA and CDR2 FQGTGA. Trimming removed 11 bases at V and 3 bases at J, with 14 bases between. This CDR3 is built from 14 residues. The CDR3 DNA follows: TGTGCCTGCGGGGCAGGGGGTGGGGCCAACGTCCTGACTTTC. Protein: CACGAGGGANVLTF.

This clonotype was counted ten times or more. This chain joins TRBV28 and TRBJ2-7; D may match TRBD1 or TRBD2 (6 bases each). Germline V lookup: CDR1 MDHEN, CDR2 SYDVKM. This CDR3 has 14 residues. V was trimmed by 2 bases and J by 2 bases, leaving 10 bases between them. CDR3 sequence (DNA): TGTGCCAGCAGTTTAGGGGGGCTTCCCTACGAGCAGTACTTC. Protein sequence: CASSLGGLPYEQYF.

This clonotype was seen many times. The DNA for the CDR3 is TGTGCCAGCAGCCTCAGACAGGTCTCTGGGGCCAACGTCCTGACTTTC. Amino acids: CASSLRQVSGANVLTF. The chain is built from TRBV7-2 and TRBJ2-6, with D possibly matching TRBD1 (6 bases). The CDR3 has 16 residues. The germline CDR1 and CDR2 sequences are SGHTA and FQGNSA. Trimming removed 5 bases at V and 0 bases at J, with 11 bases between.

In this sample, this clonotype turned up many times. The CDR3 nucleotides read TGTGCCAGCTCACTCTTCCCGGGACAGCCTGACTCTGGAAACACCATATATTTT. This encodes CASSLFPGQPDSGNTIYF. This sequence joins TRBV18 and TRBJ1-3, with 7 positions matching TRBD1. The junction had 12 bases not matched to a gene; V was cut back by 4 bases and J by 0 bases. The CDR3 is 18 residues long. CDR1 and CDR2 from the germline V gene are KGHSH and LQKENI.

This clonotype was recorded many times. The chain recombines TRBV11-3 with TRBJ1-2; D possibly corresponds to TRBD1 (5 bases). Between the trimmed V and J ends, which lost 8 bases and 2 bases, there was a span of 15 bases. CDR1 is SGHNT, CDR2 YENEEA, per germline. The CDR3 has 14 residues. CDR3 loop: CASAGGGGNYGYTF. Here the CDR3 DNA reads TGTGCCAGCGCCGGGGGTGGGGGGAACTATGGCTACACCTTC.

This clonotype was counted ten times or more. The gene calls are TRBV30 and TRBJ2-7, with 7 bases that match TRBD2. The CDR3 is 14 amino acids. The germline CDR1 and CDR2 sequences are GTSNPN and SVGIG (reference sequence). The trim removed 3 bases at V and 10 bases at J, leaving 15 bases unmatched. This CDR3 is CAWSAGLIYEGQYF. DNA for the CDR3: TGTGCCTGGAGCGCGGGACTAATCTACGAGGGTCAGTACTTC.

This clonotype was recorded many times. DNA for the CDR3: TGTGCCAGCAGCTACGGCGGCTTGAACACCGGGGAGCTGTTTTTT. Translated: CASSYGGLNTGELFF. The chain joins TRBV27 to TRBJ2-2; D is undetermined. Per the germline V gene, CDR1 is MNHEY and CDR2 is SMNVEV (reference sequence). The CDR3 sequence is 15 residues long. V shed 6 bases and J shed 1 base, with 12 bases lying between them.

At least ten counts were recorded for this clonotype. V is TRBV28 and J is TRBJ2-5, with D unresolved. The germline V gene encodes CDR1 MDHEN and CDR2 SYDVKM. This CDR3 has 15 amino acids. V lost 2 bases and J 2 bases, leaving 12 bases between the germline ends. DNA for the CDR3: TGTGCCAGCAGTTTACGGTGGGCTATTCAAGAGACCCAGTACTTC. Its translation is CASSLRWAIQETQYF. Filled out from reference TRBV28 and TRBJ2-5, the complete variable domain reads DVKVTQSSRYLVKRTGEKVFLECVQDMDHENMFWYRQDPGLGLRLIYFSYDVKMKEKGDIPEGYSVSREKKERFSLILESASTNQTSMYLCASSLRWAIQETQYFGPGTRLLVL.

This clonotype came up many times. The CDR3 DNA follows: TGTGCCAGCAGCTTGCAGGGACAGGGGCAGACCGAGCAGTACTTC. This codes for CASSLQGQGQTEQYF. This sequence joins TRBV7-3 and TRBJ2-7; TRBD1 matches 10 bases. Germline CDR1 SGHTA, CDR2 FQGTGA. The CDR3 is made up of 15 amino acids. V shed 3 bases, J shed 6 bases, and the junction held 8 bases outside the gene matches.

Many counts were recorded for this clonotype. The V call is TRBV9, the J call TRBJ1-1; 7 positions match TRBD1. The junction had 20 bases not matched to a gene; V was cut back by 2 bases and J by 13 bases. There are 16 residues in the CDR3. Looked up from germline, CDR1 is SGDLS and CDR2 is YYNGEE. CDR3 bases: TGTGCCAGCAGCGTGGGGACAGAGCCACTTGAGGATCATGATTTCTTT. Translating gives CASSVGTEPLEDHDFF.

CDR3 region: CASSFPGGQGGQYF. CDR3 DNA sequence: TGTGCCAGCAGTTTCCCGGGGGGGCAGGGTGGCCAGTACTTC. The chain couples TRBV28 to TRBJ2-5, with 8 bases fitting TRBD2. CDR3 size: 14 residues. The germline V gene encodes CDR1 MDHEN and CDR2 SYDVKM. V was clipped by 3 bases and J by 10 bases; unmatched bases: 10.

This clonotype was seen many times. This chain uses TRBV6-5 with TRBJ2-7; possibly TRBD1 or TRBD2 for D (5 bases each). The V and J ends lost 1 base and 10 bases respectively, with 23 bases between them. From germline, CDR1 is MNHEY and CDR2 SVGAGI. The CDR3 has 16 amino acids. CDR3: CASSYLRTGTGTPQYF. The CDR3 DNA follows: TGTGCCAGCAGTTACTTACGGACGGGTACCGGGACCCCTCAGTACTTC.

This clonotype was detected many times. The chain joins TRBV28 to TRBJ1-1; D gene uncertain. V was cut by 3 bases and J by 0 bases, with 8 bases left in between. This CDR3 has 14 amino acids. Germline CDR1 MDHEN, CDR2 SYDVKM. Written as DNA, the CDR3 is TGTGCCAGCAGTTTTGGGCGGATGAACACTGAAGCTTTCTTT. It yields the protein CASSFGRMNTEAFF. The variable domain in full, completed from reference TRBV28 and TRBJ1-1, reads DVKVTQSSRYLVKRTGEKVFLECVQDMDHENMFWYRQDPGLGLRLIYFSYDVKMKEKGDIPEGYSVSREKKERFSLILESASTNQTSMYLCASSFGRMNTEAFFGQGTRLTVV.

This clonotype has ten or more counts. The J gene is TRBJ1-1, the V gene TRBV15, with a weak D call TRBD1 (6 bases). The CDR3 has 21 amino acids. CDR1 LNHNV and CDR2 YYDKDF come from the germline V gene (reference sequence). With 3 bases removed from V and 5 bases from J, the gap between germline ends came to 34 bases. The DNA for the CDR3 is TGTGCCACCAGCAGCGGGCCGAAGGGGGGAGGGAGGACTCCAGAGAGGACTGAAGCTTTCTTT. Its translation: CATSSGPKGGGRTPERTEAFF.

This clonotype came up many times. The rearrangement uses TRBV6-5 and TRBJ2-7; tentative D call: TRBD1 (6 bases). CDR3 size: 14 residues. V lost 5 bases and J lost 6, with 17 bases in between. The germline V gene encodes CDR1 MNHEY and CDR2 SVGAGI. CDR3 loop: CASSLRGVPVEQYF. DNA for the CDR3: TGTGCCAGCAGTCTCAGGGGTGTTCCGGTCGAGCAGTACTTC.

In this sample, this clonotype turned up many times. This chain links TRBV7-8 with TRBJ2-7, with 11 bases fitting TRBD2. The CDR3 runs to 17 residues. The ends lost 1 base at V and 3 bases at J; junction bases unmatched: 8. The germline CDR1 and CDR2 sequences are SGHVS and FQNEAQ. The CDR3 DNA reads TGTGCCAGCAGCTTAGAAGGAACTAGCGGGAGTAACTACGAGCAGTACTTC. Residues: CASSLEGTSGSNYEQYF. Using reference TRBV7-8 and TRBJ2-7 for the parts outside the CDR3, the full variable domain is GAGVSQSPRYKVAKRGQDVALRCDPISGHVSLFWYQQALGQGPEFLTYFQNEAQLDKSGLPSDRFFAERPEGSVSTLKIQRTQQEDSAVYLCASSLEGTSGSNYEQYFGPGTRLTVT.